This T cell receptor (beta chain) was found in a study of T cell responses to AZD1222 COVID-19 vaccine (dated by TCRdb to 2020 to 2023). Regarding the research as a whole: AZD1222 recipients whose second dose came at about 4 weeks and those whose second dose came at about 12 weeks were combined into one group, since spike-specific TCR depth and breadth did not differ between the two schedules. Trial participants were enrolled by age into subgroups of 18-55, 56-69 and 70-plus years, and about 150, 27 and 61 TCR-sequenced participants, respectively, were included in these subgroups. A total of over 230 trial participants underwent TCR sequencing, of whom about 210 received two doses of AZD1222 and 26 received two doses of the MenACWY control vaccine. Broader findings and caveats from the paper: After two AZD1222 doses, spike-specific TCR breadth and depth were significantly higher than at day 0 and than in MenACWY recipients. No day 14 peak-response samples were available, so repertoires were characterized only after the peak T cell response. Epitopes outside the regions mutated in the B.1.351 and B.1.1.7 variants were reportedly recognized by nearly half of the unique spike-specific TCRs. Vaccine-associated CD4 TCRs spanned the whole spike protein, with dominant responses in regions 160-218 and 743-854. Only five to seven AZD1222 recipients were SARS-CoV-2 seropositive at baseline, limiting conclusions about previously exposed vaccinees. Participants were mostly white British and included more females than males, and it was suggested by the authors that clonal diversity may have been underestimated. The 56-69-year group was small, and its depth increase did not reach significance, likely because of low power.

From cysteine to phenylalanine, the CDR3 is 15 amino acids long. The retained sequence is limited to the CDR3, 45 bases, with the frame set at the first base. Here V drops 8 bases and J drops 1 base, and the junction holds 8 bases not matched to any gene. Sequences SNHLY (CDR1) and FYNNEI (CDR2) are obtained from the germline V gene. The CDR3 regions of human TCRbeta chains were subjected to immunosequencing. The study's own analysis went as follows. TCRs in the repertoires were matched against a reference library of SARS-CoV-2-specific TCRs that had been generated with the MIRA antigen-specificity platform. Breadth was defined as the fraction of unique TCRs that were SARS-CoV-2-associated, and depth was defined as the fraction of total T cells that were SARS-CoV-2-associated. Using the MIRA data, each spike-specific TCR was assigned both to the spike region to which the TCR was reactive and to a CD4 or CD8 class. Log10-transformed breadth and depth values were compared by one-way ANOVA with Sidak's multiple comparisons tests. What TCRdb holds here is the immuneACCESS table cut down to in-frame rearrangements. Part of the clones is not present; checked against another copy, under half of the missing clones reflect an unresolved V gene, and the others are unexplained. V, J and clone size derive from that table, while D and trimming were established from the DNA sequence. The sample data list approximately 30,000 clones, and around 88% of these were observed just once. Of the sample, approximately 6.2% falls within the top ten clones.

The sample's time point label, in plain terms: baseline before first vaccination. Vaccinee samples were obtained from the UK trials COV001 and COV002, which included a single-blind randomized controlled phase 2/3 trial of AZD1222 (ChAdOx1 nCoV-19) in healthy adults. Trial participant PBMC samples were collected at day 0 and day 28 after the second dose for TCRbeta chain sequencing. This clone came up once. What antigen it recognizes has not been identified. Per-base quality was not reported, and no clone a single base away is much larger than it. The receptor comes from an adult in good health. The sequences come from peripheral blood, collected on day 0 of AZD1222 vaccination. The rearrangement combines TRBV2 with TRBJ2-1, with 7 middle bases fitting TRBD2. Here is the DNA: TGTGCCAGCTTACCGAGCGGGGATTCCTACAATGAGCAGTTCTTC. Its coded protein is CASLPSGDSYNEQFF. Here the CDR3 is joined to the reference TRBV2 and TRBJ2-1 genes, and the full variable domain is: EPEVTQTPSHQVTQMGQEVILRCVPISNHLYFYWYRQILGQKVEFLVSFYNNEISEKSEIFDDQFSVERPDGSNFTLKIRSTKLEDSAMYFCASLPSGDSYNEQFFGPGTRLTVL.